A single sample is the source of the 8 T cell receptor beta chains below, sequenced in a study of T-cell memory formation after mild COVID-19. One entry per CDR3 protein, called by TCRdb with MiXCR from the 5' RACE reads. The data hold over 300,000 distinct CDR3 sequences, with 20% observed a single time. What was sequenced was PBMCs or a T cell subset sorted from them (not recorded which). The receptors shown here come from a man younger than 35 who had mild COVID-19 (a few samples of this study predate the infection). Cell type and time point are not known.

At least ten counts were recorded for this clonotype. The rearrangement joins TRBV29-1 to TRBJ2-5; 7 bases match TRBD2. V dropped 6 bases and J dropped 0; count of bases not matched to a gene: 10. The length of the CDR3 is 15 residues. Germline CDR1 and CDR2: SQVTM and ANQGSEA. The CDR3: CSVWGGLQYQETQYF. In DNA form, the CDR3 reads TGCAGCGTGTGGGGGGGACTCCAGTACCAAGAGACCCAGTACTTC.

A few counts support this clonotype. The CDR3 nucleotides are TGTGCCAGCAGCTTAGTGGGGTATTCGAATGAGCAGTTCTTC. Amino acids: CASSLVGYSNEQFF. The J gene is TRBJ2-1, the V gene TRBV7-9; D gene unclear. V was shortened by 1 base and J by 7 bases, with 11 bases between the two germline ends. CDR1 and CDR2 (germline): SEHNR, FQNEAQ (reference sequence). This CDR3 is built from 14 residues.

The rearrangement links TRBV7-6 to TRBJ1-1; D unresolved. The CDR3 runs to 16 residues. Germline CDR1 is SGHVS and CDR2 is FNYEAQ. Trimming took off 1 base at V and 0 bases at J, with 12 bases between the two ends. CDR3: CASSLEVAGMNTEAFF. In DNA, the CDR3 is TGTGCCAGCAGCTTAGAAGTCGCGGGGATGAACACTGAAGCTTTCTTT.

This clonotype has at least ten counts. The chain links TRBV10-2 to TRBJ2-7; either TRBD1 or TRBD2 may supply D (5 bases each). CDR3 length: 15 amino acids. V lost 6 bases and J 6 bases, leaving 21 bases between the germline ends. Germline CDR1 is WSHSY and CDR2 is SAAADI. CDR3 bases: TGCGCCAGCAGCCACGGGACCTCCCGGGTCGCCGAGCAGTACGTC. Translation: CASSHGTSRVAEQYV.

A remark on this clonotype: No conserved phenylalanine or tryptophan ends this CDR3, so it is likely a read error. The V gene is TRBV12-3 or TRBV12-4, the J gene TRBJ2-7; 7 bases line up with TRBD1. The CDR3 covers 13 residues. Unmatched junction bases numbered 2, after V lost 3 bases and J lost 3 bases. The CDR3: CASSFDRVYEQYL. The CDR3 nucleotides read TGTGCCAGCAGTTTTGACAGGGTCTACGAGCAGTACTTA.

This chain links TRBV12-3 or TRBV12-4 with TRBJ2-1; D is perhaps TRBD1 (5 bases). The CDR3 runs to 13 residues. Trimming removed 6 bases at V and 5 bases at J, with 11 bases between. For the CDR3, the DNA is TGTGCCAGCAGAGGGGTAGGAAACAATGAGCAGTTCTTC. Its protein product is CASRGVGNNEQFF.

This chain connects TRBV15 to TRBJ2-5; 7 bases align to TRBD1. Germline trimming cut 0 bases from V and 4 bases from J; bases unmatched to any gene: 5. Germline V CDR1 and CDR2: LNHNV, YYDKDF (reference sequence). The CDR3 loop spans 15 amino acids. The CDR3 is CATSRDPGGRETQYF. The CDR3 nucleotides are TGTGCCACCAGCAGAGATCCAGGGGGACGAGAGACCCAGTACTTC.

The chain combines TRBV4-3 with TRBJ1-1; D gene ambiguous. Germline CDR1 and CDR2: LGHNA and YSLEER. V was pared by 0 bases and J by 4 bases, with 12 bases between. CDR3 size: 15 residues. The DNA for the CDR3 is TGCGCCAGCAGCCAAGACCCGGGATTAGCCACTGAAGCTTTCTTT. The encoded protein is CASSQDPGLATEAFF.